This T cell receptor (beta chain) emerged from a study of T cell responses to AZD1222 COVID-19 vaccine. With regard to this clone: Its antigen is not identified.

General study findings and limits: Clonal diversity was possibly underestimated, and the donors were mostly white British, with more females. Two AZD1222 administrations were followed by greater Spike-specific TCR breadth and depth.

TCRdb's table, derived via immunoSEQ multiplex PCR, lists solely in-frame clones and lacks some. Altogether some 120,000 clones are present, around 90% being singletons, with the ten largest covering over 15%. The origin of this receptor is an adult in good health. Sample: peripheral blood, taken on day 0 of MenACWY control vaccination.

The CDR3 here is CAWSLGAGGNQPQHF. The CDR3 DNA sequence: TGTGCCTGGAGTCTCGGGGCAGGGGGCAATCAGCCCCAGCATTTT. This chain connects TRBV30 to TRBJ1-5, with a possible D match to TRBD1 (6 bases). Trimming took 2 bases from V and 2 from J, leaving 13 bases between them. The CDR3 has 15 residues. Germline CDR1 and CDR2: GTSNPN and SVGIG (reference sequence).